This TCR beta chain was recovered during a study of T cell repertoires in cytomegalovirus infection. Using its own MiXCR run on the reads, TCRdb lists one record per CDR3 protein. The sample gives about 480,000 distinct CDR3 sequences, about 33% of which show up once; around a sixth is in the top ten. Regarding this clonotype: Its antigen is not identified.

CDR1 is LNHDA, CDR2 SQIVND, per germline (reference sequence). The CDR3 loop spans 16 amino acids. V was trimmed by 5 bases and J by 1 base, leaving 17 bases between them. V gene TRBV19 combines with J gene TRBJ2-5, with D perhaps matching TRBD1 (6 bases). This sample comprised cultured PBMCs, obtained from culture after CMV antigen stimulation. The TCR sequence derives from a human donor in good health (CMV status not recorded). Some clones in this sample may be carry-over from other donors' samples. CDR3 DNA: TGTGCCAGTAGTTCGACAGGCCGAATTTCCCAAGAGACCCAGTACTTC. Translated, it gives CASSSTGRISQETQYF.